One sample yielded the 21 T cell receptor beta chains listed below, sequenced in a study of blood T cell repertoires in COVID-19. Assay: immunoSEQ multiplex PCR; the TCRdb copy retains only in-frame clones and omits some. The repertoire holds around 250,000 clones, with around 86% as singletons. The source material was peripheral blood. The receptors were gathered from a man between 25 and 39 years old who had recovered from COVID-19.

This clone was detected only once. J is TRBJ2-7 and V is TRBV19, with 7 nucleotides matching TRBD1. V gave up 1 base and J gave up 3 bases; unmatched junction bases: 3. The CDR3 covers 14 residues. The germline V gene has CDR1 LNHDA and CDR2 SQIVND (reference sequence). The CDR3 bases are TGTGCCAGTAGTATAGCTCGGGACAGCTACGAGCAGTACTTC. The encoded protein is CASSIARDSYEQYF.

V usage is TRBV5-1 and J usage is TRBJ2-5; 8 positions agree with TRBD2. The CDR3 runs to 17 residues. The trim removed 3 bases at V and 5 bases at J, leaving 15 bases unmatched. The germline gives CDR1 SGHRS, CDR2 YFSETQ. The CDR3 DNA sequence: TGCGCCAGCAGCTCGCGCTCGTCGGGGGGGCCGGGGGAGACCCAGTACTTC. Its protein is CASSSRSSGGPGETQYF.

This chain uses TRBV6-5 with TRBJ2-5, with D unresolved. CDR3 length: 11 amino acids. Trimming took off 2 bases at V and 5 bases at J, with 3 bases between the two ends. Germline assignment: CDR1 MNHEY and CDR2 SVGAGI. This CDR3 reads CASSYSETQYF. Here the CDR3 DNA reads TGTGCCAGCAGTTACAGCGAGACCCAGTACTTC.

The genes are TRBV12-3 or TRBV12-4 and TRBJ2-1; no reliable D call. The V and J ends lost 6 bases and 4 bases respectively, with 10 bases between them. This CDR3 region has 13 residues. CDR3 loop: CASSPRNYNEQFF. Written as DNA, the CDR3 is TGTGCCAGCAGCCCGCGGAATTACAATGAGCAGTTCTTC.

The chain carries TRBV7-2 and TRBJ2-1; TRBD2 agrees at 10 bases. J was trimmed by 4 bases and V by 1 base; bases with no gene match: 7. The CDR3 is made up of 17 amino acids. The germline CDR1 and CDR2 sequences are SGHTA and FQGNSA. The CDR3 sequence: CASSLDVLAGGYNEQFF. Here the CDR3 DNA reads TGTGCCAGCAGCTTAGATGTGTTAGCGGGGGGATACAATGAGCAGTTCTTC.

The CDR3 DNA reads as TGCGCCAGCAGCCAGGGACAGGGGGGGAACCAGCCCCAGCATTTT. It encodes CASSQGQGGNQPQHF. The V call is TRBV5-1, the J call TRBJ1-5; 11 bases fit TRBD1. CDR1 SGHRS and CDR2 YFSETQ come from the germline V gene. This CDR3 is 15 amino acids long. Trimming cost V 4 bases and J 7 bases; bases outside gene matches: 7.

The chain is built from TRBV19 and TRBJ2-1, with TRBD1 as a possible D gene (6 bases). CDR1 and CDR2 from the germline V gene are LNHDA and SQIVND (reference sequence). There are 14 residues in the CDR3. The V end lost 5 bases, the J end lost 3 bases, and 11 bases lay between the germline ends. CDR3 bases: TGTGCCAGTAGTCGACAGGCGGACTACAATGAGCAGTTCTTC. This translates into CASSRQADYNEQFF. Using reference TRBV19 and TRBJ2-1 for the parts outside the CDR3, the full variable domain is DGGITQSPKYLFRKEGQNVTLSCEQNLNHDAMYWYRQDPGQGLRLIYYSQIVNDFQKGDIAEGYSVSREKKESFPLTVTSAQKNPTAFYLCASSRQADYNEQFFGPGTRLTVL.

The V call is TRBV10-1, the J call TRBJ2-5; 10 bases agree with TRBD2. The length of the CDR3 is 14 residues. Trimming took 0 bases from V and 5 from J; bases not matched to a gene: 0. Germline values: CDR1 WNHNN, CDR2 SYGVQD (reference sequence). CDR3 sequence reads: CASSESGLAETQYF. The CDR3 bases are TGCGCCAGCAGTGAGTCGGGACTAGCGGAGACCCAGTACTTC.

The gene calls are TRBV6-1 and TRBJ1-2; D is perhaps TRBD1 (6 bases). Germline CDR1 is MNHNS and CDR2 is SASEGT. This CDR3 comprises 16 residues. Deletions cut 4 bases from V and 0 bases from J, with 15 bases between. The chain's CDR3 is CASSGGWGLANYGYTF. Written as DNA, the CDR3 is TGTGCCAGCAGTGGAGGATGGGGGCTAGCTAACTATGGCTACACCTTC.

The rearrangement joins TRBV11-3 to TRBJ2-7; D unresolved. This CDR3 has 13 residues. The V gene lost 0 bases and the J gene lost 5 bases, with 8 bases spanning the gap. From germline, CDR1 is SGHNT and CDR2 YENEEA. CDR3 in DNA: TGTGCCAGCAGCTTAGATATTAGCCACGAGCAGTACTTC. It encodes CASSLDISHEQYF.

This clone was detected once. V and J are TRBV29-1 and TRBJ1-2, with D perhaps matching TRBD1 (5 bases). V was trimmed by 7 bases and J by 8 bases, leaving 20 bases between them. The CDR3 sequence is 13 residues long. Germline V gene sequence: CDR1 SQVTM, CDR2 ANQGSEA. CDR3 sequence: CSAQETGQIGYTF. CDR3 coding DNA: TGCAGCGCCCAAGAAACAGGTCAAATCGGCTACACCTTC.

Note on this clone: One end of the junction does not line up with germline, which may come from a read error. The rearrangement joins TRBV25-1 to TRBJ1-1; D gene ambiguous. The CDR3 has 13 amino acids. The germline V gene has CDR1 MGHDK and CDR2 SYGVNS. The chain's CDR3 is CASSEGWAGLISF. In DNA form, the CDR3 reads TGTGCCAGCAGTGAAGGTTGGGCGGGGTTGATATCATTT.

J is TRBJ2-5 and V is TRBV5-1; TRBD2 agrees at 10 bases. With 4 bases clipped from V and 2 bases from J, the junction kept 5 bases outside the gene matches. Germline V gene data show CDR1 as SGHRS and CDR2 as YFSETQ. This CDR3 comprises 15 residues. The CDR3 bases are TGCGCCAGCAGCAAAACTAGCGGGGTTCAAGAGACCCAGTACTTC. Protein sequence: CASSKTSGVQETQYF.

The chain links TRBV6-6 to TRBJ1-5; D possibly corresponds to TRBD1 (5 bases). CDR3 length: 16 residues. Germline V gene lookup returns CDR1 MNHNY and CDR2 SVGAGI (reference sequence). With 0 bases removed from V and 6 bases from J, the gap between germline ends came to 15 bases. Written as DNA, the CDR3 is TGTGCCAGCAGTTACTCTTCCCCCCGTAGGGGTCAGCCCCAGCATTTT. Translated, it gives CASSYSSPRRGQPQHF.

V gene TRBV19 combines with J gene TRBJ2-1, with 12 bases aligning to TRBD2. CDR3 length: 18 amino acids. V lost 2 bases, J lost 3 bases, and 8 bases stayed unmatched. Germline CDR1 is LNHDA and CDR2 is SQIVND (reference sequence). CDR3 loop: CASSISSGGAIDYNEQFF. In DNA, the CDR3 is TGTGCCAGTAGTATATCTAGCGGGGGGGCCATAGACTACAATGAGCAGTTCTTC.

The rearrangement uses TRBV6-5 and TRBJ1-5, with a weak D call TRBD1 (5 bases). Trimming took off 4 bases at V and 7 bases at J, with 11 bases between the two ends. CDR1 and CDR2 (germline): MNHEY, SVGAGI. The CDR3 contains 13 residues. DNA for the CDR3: TGTGCCAGCAGTTGGGGCAGGAAACAGCCCCAGCATTTT. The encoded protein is CASSWGRKQPQHF.

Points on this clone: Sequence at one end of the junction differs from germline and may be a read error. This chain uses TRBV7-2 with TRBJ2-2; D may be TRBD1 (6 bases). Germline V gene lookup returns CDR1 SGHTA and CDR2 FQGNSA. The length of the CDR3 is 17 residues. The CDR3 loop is CASRLGVRGRGTGELFF. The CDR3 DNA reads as TGTGCCAGCAGATTAGGGGTCCGGGGCAGGGGCACCGGGGAGCTGTTTTTT. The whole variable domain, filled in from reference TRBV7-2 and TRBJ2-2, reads GAGVSQSPSNKVTEKGKDVELRCDPISGHTALYWYRQSLGQGLEFLIYFQGNSAPDKSGLPSDRFSAERTGGSVSTLTIQRTQQEDSAVYLCASRLGVRGRGTGELFFGEGSRLTVL.

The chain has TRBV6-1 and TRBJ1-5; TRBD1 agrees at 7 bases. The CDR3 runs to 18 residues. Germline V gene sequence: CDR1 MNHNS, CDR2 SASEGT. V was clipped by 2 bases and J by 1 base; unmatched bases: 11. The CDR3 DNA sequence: TGTGCCAGCAGTGAAAGATTAGACAGGGCTCGGAGCAATCAGCCCCAGCATTTT. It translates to CASSERLDRARSNQPQHF.

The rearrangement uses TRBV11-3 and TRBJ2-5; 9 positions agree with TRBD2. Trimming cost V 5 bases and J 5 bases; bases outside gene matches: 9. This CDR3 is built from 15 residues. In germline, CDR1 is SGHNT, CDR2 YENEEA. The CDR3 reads CASSPVAGGRETQYF. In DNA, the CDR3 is TGTGCCAGCAGCCCAGTGGCGGGGGGGCGCGAGACCCAGTACTTC. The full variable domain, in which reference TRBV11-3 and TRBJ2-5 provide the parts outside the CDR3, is EAGVVQSPRYKIIEKKQPVAFWCNPISGHNTLYWYLQNLGQGPELLIRYENEEAVDDSQLPKDRFSAERLKGVDSTLKIQPAELGDSAVYLCASSPVAGGRETQYFGPGTRLLVL.

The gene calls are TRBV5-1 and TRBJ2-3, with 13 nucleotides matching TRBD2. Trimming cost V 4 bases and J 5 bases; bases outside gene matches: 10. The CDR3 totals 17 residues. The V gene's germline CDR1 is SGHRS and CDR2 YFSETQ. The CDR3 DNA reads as TGCGCCAGCAGCACTTCCTGGACTAGCGGGGGCAGAGATACGCAGTATTTT. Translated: CASSTSWTSGGRDTQYF.

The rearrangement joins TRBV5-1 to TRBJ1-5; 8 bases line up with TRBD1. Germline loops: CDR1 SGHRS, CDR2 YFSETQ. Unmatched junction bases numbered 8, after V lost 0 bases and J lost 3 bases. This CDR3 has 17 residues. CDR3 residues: CASSLVIPGQDNQPQHF. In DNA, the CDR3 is TGCGCCAGCAGCTTGGTGATCCCGGGACAGGACAATCAGCCCCAGCATTTT.